This T cell receptor (beta chain) is from a study of T cell responses to AZD1222 COVID-19 vaccine. Regarding the study as a whole: Among vaccine-associated CD4 TCRs, coverage spanned spike, with dominance at 160-218 and 743-854.

V lost 5 bases to trimming and J lost 6 bases, with 17 bases between them. Germline lookup yields CDR1 SGHTS and CDR2 YDEGEE. CDR3 size: 14 residues. Here immunoSEQ multiplex PCR was the method, and the copy in TCRdb shows in-frame clones only, minus some. The top ten hold 1.5% to 2% of the sample, which has 150,000 or so clones, 75% to 95% seen once. To note about this clone: The antigen is undetermined.

The rearrangement joins TRBV5-8 to TRBJ1-1; D gene ambiguous. The clonotype originates from an adult in good health. This specimen consisted of peripheral blood, obtained on day 0 of AZD1222 vaccination. This CDR3 reads CASRETRGFPEAFF. The CDR3 nucleotides are TGTGCCAGCAGAGAAACTCGAGGGTTCCCTGAAGCTTTCTTT.